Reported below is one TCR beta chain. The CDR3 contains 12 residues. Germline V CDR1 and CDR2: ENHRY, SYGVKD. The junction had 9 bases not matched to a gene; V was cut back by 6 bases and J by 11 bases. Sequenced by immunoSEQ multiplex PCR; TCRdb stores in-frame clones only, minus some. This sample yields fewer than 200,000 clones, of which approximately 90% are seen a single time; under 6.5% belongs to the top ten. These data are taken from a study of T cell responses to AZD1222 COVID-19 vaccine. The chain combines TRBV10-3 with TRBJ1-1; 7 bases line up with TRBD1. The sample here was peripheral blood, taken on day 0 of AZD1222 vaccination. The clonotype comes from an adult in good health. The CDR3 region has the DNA TGTGCCATCAGGACATTCACAGGGGTTGCTTTCTTT. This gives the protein CAIRTFTGVAFF.